The 9 T cell receptor beta chains presented below share a single source sample, sequenced in a study of spatial heterogeneity in lung cancer. In TCRdb, the 5' RACE reads were re-called with MiXCR into one record per CDR3 protein. The sample yields fewer than 60,000 distinct CDR3 sequences, 6.5% to 7.5% seen once. The sample's time point: blood at routine non-recurrence follow-up after resection. Frozen PBMC, nontumor lung or tumor provided whole RNA, which was sequenced unsorted. Sample: PBMCs, taken at follow-up. The receptors here all came from a female donor with early-stage non-small cell lung cancer.

V is TRBV11-2 and J is TRBJ2-3; 8 bases agree with TRBD2. The ends lost 2 bases at V and 4 bases at J; junction bases unmatched: 14. CDR3 length equals 18 residues. CDR1 is SGHAT, CDR2 FQNNGV, per germline. The CDR3, as DNA: TGTGCCAGCAGCTTAAGCGGACGCGGGGGGTTCTGGTCAGATACGCAGTATTTT. It specifies CASSLSGRGGFWSDTQYF. The full variable domain, its missing parts supplied by reference TRBV11-2 and TRBJ2-3, is EAGVAQSPRYKIIEKRQSVAFWCNPISGHATLYWYQQILGQGPKLLIQFQNNGVVDDSQLPKDRFSAERLKGVDSTLKIQPAKLEDSAVYLCASSLSGRGGFWSDTQYFGPGTRLTVL.

This clonotype was observed many times. The rearrangement joins TRBV5-6 to TRBJ2-2, with 7 bases fitting TRBD1. Germline CDR1 reads SGHDT; CDR2 reads YYEEEE. V lost 1 base and J lost 6; bases outside the gene matches: 6. CDR3 length equals 15 residues. As DNA, the CDR3 is TGTGCCAGCAGCTTGTACGGACAGGAGGCCGGGGAGCTGTTTTTT. Translated: CASSLYGQEAGELFF.

This clonotype was counted a few times. The V and J genes are TRBV20-1 and TRBJ2-5; D unclear. The CDR3 consists of 12 residues. The ends were cut back, 6 bases at V and 3 bases at J, with 11 bases in the middle. Per the germline V gene, CDR1 is DFQATT and CDR2 is SNEGSKA (reference sequence). The CDR3 sequence is CSATSVEETQYF. The CDR3 bases are TGCAGTGCCACTTCAGTTGAAGAGACCCAGTACTTC.

This clonotype turned up a few times. The chain has TRBV27 and TRBJ1-1; maybe TRBD1 (5 bases). Germline-derived CDR1 and CDR2 are MNHEY and SMNVEV (reference sequence). The CDR3 consists of 14 residues. V was trimmed by 8 bases and J by 0 bases, leaving 13 bases between them. The CDR3 DNA follows: TGTGCCAGCGGTGTTCAGGGAGTGAACACTGAAGCTTTCTTT. This codes for CASGVQGVNTEAFF.

This clonotype has only a few counts. The gene calls are TRBV5-1 and TRBJ2-6, with D tentatively TRBD1 (5 bases). This CDR3 spans 15 amino acids. V lost 4 bases to trimming and J lost 0 bases, with 8 bases between them. CDR1 and CDR2 from the germline V gene are SGHRS and YFSETQ. CDR3: CASSTGSSGANVLTF. The CDR3 region has the DNA TGCGCCAGCAGCACAGGTAGCTCTGGGGCCAACGTCCTGACTTTC.

This clonotype was counted only a few times. The chain uses TRBV7-9 and TRBJ2-5; tentative D call: TRBD1 (6 bases). CDR3 length: 14 residues. Germline V gene lookup returns CDR1 SEHNR and CDR2 FQNEAQ (reference sequence). Trimming shortened V by 5 bases and J by 2 bases, and 12 bases separated the two germline ends. The CDR3 DNA is TGTGCCAGCAGCCACAGGGTTTCACAAGAGACCCAGTACTTC. Residues: CASSHRVSQETQYF.

The rearrangement links TRBV27 to TRBJ2-7, with D hard to call. Trimming took 1 base from V and 6 from J, leaving 13 bases between them. The CDR3 has 14 amino acids. The germline V gene encodes CDR1 MNHEY and CDR2 SMNVEV (reference sequence). CDR3 loop: CASSLLPGMAEQYF. The CDR3 bases are TGTGCCAGCAGTTTATTACCGGGTATGGCCGAGCAGTACTTC.

The V gene is TRBV4-1, the J gene TRBJ1-6; 9 nucleotides agree with TRBD1. The junction had 8 bases not matched to a gene; V was cut back by 6 bases and J by 8 bases. Germline lookup yields CDR1 MGHRA and CDR2 YSYEKL. The CDR3 sequence is 15 residues long. The CDR3 bases are TGCGCCAGCAGAAAGGGACAGGGAGATTATTCACCCCTCCACTTT. It yields the protein CASRKGQGDYSPLHF.

The V call is TRBV24-1, the J call TRBJ2-7; 7 nucleotides agree with TRBD1. This CDR3 has 16 amino acids. Unmatched junction bases numbered 12, after V lost 3 bases and J lost 5 bases. Germline lookup yields CDR1 KGHDR and CDR2 SFDVKD. This chain's CDR3 is CATSDPTGSVFHEQYF. CDR3 coding DNA: TGTGCCACCAGTGATCCGACAGGGTCGGTCTTCCACGAGCAGTACTTC.